This T cell receptor beta chain originates from a study of blood T cell repertoires in COVID-19. At the level of the study: The United States, Italy and Spain provided the acute and convalescent COVID-19 samples.

The length of the CDR3 is 15 residues. V was trimmed by 2 bases and J by 1 base, leaving 13 bases between them. The germline CDR1 and CDR2 sequences are SGDLS and YYNGEE. Original analysis: It was from reference gene primer amplification that nucleated cell counts were estimated. Sequenced by immunoSEQ multiplex PCR; TCRdb stores in-frame clones only, minus some. The D gene and trimming were derived from the DNA, and the V and J assignments and clone size from that table. Found here are 65,000 to 95,000 clones, roughly three quarters of them singletons; the top ten hold 35% to 40%. This chain connects TRBV9 to TRBJ2-7, with D possibly being TRBD1 (5 bases). The clonotype originates from a man in his fifties or sixties with COVID-19, enrolled during active disease. Material: peripheral blood. The CDR3 DNA follows: TGTGCCAGCAGCGTTTTACCAGGGTCTTCCTACGAGCAGTACTTC. Protein product: CASSVLPGSSYEQYF.